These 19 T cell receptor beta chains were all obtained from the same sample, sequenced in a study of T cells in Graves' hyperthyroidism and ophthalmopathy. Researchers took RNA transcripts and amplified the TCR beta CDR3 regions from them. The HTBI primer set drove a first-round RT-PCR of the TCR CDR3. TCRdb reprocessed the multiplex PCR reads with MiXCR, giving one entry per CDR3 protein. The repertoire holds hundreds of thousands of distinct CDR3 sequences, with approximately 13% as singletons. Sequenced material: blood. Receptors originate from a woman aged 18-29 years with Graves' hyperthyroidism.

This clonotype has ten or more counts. CDR3 sequence (DNA): TGTGCCAGCAGCTTAGAGGCAGAACCCATACCCTACAATGAGCAGTTCTTC. This encodes CASSLEAEPIPYNEQFF. The chain joins TRBV7-2 to TRBJ2-1; unclear D gene. This CDR3 comprises 17 residues. Germline assignment: CDR1 SGHTA and CDR2 FQGNSA. Trimming took off 1 base at V and 2 bases at J, with 15 bases between the two ends.

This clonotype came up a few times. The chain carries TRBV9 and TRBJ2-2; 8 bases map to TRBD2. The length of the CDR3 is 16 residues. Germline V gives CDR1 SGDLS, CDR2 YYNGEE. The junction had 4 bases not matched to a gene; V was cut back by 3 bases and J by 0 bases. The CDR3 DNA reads TGTGCCAGCAGCGCGCAACTAGCGGCGAACACCGGGGAGCTGTTTTTT. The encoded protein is CASSAQLAANTGELFF.

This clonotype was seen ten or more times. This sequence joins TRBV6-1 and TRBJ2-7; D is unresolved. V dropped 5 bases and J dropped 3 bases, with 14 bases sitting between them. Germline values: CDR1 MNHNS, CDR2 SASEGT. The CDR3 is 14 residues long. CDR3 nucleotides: TGTGCCAGCAGTCTTCACGTAAAGGACTACGAGCAGTACTTC. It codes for CASSLHVKDYEQYF.

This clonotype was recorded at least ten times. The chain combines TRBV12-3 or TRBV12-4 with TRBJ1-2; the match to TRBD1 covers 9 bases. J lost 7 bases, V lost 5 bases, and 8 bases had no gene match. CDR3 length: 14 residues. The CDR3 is CASSPGTGWGGYTF. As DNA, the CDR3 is TGTGCCAGCAGTCCAGGGACAGGGTGGGGTGGCTACACCTTC.

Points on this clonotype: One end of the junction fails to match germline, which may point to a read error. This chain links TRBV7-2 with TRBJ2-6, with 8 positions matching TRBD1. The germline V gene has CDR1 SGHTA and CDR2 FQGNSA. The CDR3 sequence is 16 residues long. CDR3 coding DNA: TGTGCCAGCAGAGCCCCGACAGGGGCTGGGGCGAACGTCCTGACTTTC. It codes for CASRAPTGAGANVLTF.

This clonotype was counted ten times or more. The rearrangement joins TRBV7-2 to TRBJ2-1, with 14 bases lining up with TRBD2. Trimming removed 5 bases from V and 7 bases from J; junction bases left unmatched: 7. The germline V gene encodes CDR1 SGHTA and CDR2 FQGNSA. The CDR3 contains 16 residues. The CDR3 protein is CASSKGTSGSVNEQFF. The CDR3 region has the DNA TGTGCCAGCAGCAAAGGGACTAGCGGGAGTGTTAATGAGCAGTTCTTC.

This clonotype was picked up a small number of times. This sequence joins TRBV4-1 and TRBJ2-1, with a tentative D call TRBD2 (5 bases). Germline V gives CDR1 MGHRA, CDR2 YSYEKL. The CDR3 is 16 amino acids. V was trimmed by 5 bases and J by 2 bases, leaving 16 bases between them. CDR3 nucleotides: TGCGCCAGCAGCACTCTGGAGGAACCGCCCTACAATGAGCAGTTCTTC. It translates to CASSTLEEPPYNEQFF.

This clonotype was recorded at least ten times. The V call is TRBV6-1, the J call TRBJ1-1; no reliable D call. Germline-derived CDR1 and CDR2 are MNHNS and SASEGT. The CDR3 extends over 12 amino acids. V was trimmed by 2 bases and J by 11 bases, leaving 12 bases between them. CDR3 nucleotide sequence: TGTGCCAGCAGTGAATCTTGGGGAATGGCTTTCTTT. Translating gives CASSESWGMAFF.

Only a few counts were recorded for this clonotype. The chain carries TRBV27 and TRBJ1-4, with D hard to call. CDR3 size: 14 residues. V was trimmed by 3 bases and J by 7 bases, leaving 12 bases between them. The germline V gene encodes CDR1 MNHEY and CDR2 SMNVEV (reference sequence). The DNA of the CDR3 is TGTGCCAGCAGTTTGAAAATGCGGGGTGAAAAACTGTTTTTT. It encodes CASSLKMRGEKLFF.

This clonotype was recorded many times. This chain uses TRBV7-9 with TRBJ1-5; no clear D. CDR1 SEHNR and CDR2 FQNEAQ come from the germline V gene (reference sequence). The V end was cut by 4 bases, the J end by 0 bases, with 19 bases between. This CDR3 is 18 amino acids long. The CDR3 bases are TGTGCCAGCAGCTACGGCGTTTGGGCCAACAATAGCAATCAGCCCCAGCATTTT. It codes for CASSYGVWANNSNQPQHF.

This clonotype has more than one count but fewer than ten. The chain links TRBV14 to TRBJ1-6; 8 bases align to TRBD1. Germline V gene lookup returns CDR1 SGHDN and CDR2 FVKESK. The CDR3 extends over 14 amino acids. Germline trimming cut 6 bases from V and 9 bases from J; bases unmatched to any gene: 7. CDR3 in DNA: TGTGCCAGCAGACTGGACAGGGTGGCTTCACCCCTCCACTTT. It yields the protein CASRLDRVASPLHF.

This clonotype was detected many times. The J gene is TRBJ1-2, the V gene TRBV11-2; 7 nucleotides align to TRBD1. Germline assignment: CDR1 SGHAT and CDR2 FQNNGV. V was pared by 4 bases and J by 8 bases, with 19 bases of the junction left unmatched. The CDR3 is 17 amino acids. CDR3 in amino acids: CASSSSGRGLNVGGYTF. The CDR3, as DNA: TGTGCCAGCAGCTCCAGCGGAAGGGGGCTAAACGTTGGGGGCTACACCTTC.

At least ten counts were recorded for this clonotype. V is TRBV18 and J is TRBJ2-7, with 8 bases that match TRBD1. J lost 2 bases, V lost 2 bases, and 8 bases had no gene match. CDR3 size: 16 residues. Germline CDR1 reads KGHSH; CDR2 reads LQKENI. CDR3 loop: CASSPGPGTGAYEQYF. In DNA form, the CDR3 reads TGTGCCAGCTCACCAGGCCCCGGGACAGGAGCCTACGAGCAGTACTTC.

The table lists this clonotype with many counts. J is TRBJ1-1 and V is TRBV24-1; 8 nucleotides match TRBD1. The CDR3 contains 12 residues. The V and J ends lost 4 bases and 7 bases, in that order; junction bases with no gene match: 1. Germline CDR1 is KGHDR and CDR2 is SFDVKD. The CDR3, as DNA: TGTGCCACCAGTGACAGGGGGCTTGAAGCTTTCTTT. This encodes CATSDRGLEAFF.

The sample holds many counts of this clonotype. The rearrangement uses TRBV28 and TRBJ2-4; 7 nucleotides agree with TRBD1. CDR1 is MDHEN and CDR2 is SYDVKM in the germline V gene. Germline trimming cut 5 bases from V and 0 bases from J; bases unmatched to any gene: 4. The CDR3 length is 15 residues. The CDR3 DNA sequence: TGTGCCAGCAGTATGACAGGGCTAGCCAAAAACATTCAGTACTTC. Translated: CASSMTGLAKNIQYF.

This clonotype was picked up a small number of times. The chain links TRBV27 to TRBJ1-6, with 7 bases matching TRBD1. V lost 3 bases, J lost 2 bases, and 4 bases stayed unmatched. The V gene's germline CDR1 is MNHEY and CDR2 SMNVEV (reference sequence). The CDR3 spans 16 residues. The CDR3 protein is CASSFQGVAYNSPLHF. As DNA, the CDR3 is TGTGCCAGCAGTTTTCAGGGGGTTGCCTATAATTCACCCCTCCACTTT.

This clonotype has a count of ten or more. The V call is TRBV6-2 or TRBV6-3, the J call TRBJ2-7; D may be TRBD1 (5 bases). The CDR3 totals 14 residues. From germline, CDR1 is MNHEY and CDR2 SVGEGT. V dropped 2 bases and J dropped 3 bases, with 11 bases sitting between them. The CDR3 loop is CASSYRGRDYEQYF. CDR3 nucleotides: TGTGCCAGCAGTTACAGGGGCAGGGACTACGAGCAGTACTTC.

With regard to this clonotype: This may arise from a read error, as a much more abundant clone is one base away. This CDR3 is CAGSSGQGTPWETQYF. The DNA of the CDR3 is TGTGCCGGCAGCTCTGGACAGGGGACCCCATGGGAGACGCAGTATTTT. The chain joins TRBV7-2 to TRBJ2-3; 9 bases align to TRBD1. Germline V gene sequence: CDR1 SGHTA, CDR2 FQGNSA. The CDR3 totals 16 residues.

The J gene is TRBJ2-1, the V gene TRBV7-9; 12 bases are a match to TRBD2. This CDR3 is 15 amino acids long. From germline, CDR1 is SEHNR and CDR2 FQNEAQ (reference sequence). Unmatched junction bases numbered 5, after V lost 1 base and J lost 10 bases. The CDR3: CASSLGTSGKREQFF. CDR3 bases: TGTGCCAGCAGCTTAGGGACTAGCGGGAAGAGGGAGCAGTTCTTC. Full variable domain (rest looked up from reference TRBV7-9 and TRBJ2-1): DTGVSQNPRHKITKRGQNVTFRCDPISEHNRLYWYRQTLGQGPEFLTYFQNEAQLEKSRLLSDRFSAERPKGSFSTLEIQRTEQGDSAMYLCASSLGTSGKREQFFGPGTRLTVL.